These 18 T cell receptor beta chains came from one sample sequenced in a study of shared clonotypes between healthy human individuals. Profiling relied on immunoSEQ multiplex PCR, and the TCRdb table lists in-frame clones only, not all of them. The profile shows approximately 440,000 clones, around 77% of them singletons. Sample: PBMCs. The receptors stem from a woman aged 40-49 years in good health. Some clones in this sample may be carry-over from other donors' samples.

The chain combines TRBV5-6 with TRBJ2-2; TRBD1 matches at 9 bases. From germline, CDR1 is SGHDT and CDR2 YYEEEE. V trimming: 0 bases; J trimming: 4 bases; junction bases outside the gene matches: 1. This CDR3 spans 15 amino acids. Here the CDR3 reads CASSLGDRVTGELFF. The DNA for the CDR3 is TGTGCCAGCAGCTTGGGGGACAGGGTCACCGGGGAGCTGTTTTTT.

J is TRBJ2-5 and V is TRBV28; TRBD1 aligns across 7 bases. Unmatched junction bases numbered 6, after V lost 6 bases and J lost 5 bases. CDR1 is MDHEN and CDR2 is SYDVKM in the germline V gene. This CDR3 has 13 amino acids. In DNA, the CDR3 is TGTGCCAGCAGGTTGACAGGGATGGAGACCCAGTACTTC. Amino acids: CASRLTGMETQYF.

The chain is built from TRBV28 and TRBJ1-2; D is ambiguous. Looked up from germline, CDR1 is MDHEN and CDR2 is SYDVKM. The CDR3 covers 15 residues. Trimming shortened V by 3 bases and J by 8 bases, and 19 bases separated the two germline ends. Written as DNA, the CDR3 is TGTGCCAGCAGTTTTTTGGACTTCGCCTTGGGAGGCTACACCTTC. Amino acids: CASSFLDFALGGYTF.

The rearrangement joins TRBV7-9 to TRBJ2-5; TRBD2 agrees at 12 bases. V shed 5 bases and J 1 base; nucleotides not matched to a gene: 5. The germline V gene has CDR1 SEHNR and CDR2 FQNEAQ (reference sequence). The CDR3 extends over 16 amino acids. CDR3 sequence (DNA): TGTGCCAGCAGCCCCCGGACTAGCGGGGTCCAAGAGACCCAGTACTTC. Translation: CASSPRTSGVQETQYF.

This chain joins TRBV5-1 and TRBJ2-7; D perhaps matches TRBD1 (6 bases). Trimming cost V 4 bases and J 3 bases, with 17 bases left between them. The CDR3 is 15 residues long. Germline V gene data show CDR1 as SGHRS and CDR2 as YFSETQ. The DNA of the CDR3 is TGCGCCAGCAGCAGCGACGCAGGGGACGTCTACGAGCAGTACTTC. Translated: CASSSDAGDVYEQYF.

DNA for the CDR3: TGCGCCAGCAGCTTGCTAGCGGCCGAAGAGACCCAGTACTTC. Protein: CASSLLAAEETQYF. The chain is built from TRBV5-1 and TRBJ2-5, with 7 bases aligning to TRBD2. Germline CDR1 reads SGHRS; CDR2 reads YFSETQ. The CDR3 has 14 residues. After removal of 1 base from V and 3 bases from J, the junction contained 3 bases not matched to a gene.

J is TRBJ2-1 and V is TRBV11-3; 7 nucleotides align to TRBD2. The CDR3 extends over 14 amino acids. V was clipped by 4 bases and J by 4 bases; unmatched bases: 4. Germline V CDR1 and CDR2: SGHNT, YENEEA. CDR3 protein: CASSWRGSYNEQFF. The CDR3 DNA follows: TGTGCCAGCAGCTGGCGGGGGTCGTACAATGAGCAGTTCTTC.

The V call is TRBV25-1, the J call TRBJ2-3, with D maybe TRBD2 (5 bases). The CDR3 runs to 14 residues. Germline V gene sequence: CDR1 MGHDK, CDR2 SYGVNS. Trimming removed 8 bases at V and 0 bases at J, with 12 bases between. CDR3 loop: CASRWRVSTDTQYF. CDR3 sequence (DNA): TGTGCCAGCCGGTGGCGGGTGAGCACAGATACGCAGTATTTT.

The chain employs TRBV9 and TRBJ2-3; D gene uncertain. The CDR3 is made up of 13 amino acids. With 0 bases removed from V and 6 bases from J, the gap between germline ends came to 8 bases. Looked up from germline, CDR1 is SGDLS and CDR2 is YYNGEE. The CDR3 sequence is CASSVAPLDTQYF. Written as DNA, the CDR3 is TGTGCCAGCAGCGTAGCTCCGTTGGATACGCAGTATTTT.

CDR3: CASCNSGSANTGELFF. CDR3 in DNA: TGTGCCAGCTGCAATAGCGGGAGCGCGAACACCGGGGAGCTGTTTTTT. J is TRBJ2-2 and V is TRBV6-6, with 9 bases aligning to TRBD2. V lost 8 bases to trimming and J lost 0 bases; unmatched junction nucleotides: 7. CDR3 size: 16 residues. CDR1 and CDR2 from the germline V gene are MNHNY and SVGAGI (reference sequence).

The rearrangement uses TRBV30 and TRBJ2-3; no firm D call. Germline CDR1 reads GTSNPN; CDR2 reads SVGIG (reference sequence). Trimming pared 0 bases from V and 2 bases from J, leaving 9 bases between. CDR3 length: 14 amino acids. CDR3 sequence (DNA): TGTGCCTGGAGTGTTGGCCAGAACACAGATACGCAGTATTTT. The encoded protein is CAWSVGQNTDTQYF. Together with reference TRBV30 and TRBJ2-3, the CDR3 gives the full variable domain: SQTIHQWPATLVQPVGSPLSLECTVEGTSNPNLYWYRQAAGRGLQLLFYSVGIGQISSEVPQNLSASRPQDRQFILSSKKLLLSDSGFYLCAWSVGQNTDTQYFGPGTRLTVL.

The chain combines TRBV19 with TRBJ1-2; no clear D. The CDR3 consists of 11 residues. V was pared by 5 bases and J by 4 bases, with 5 bases between. Germline-derived CDR1 and CDR2 are LNHDA and SQIVND (reference sequence). CDR3 loop: CASSGSYGYTF. The CDR3 bases are TGTGCCAGTAGTGGGAGCTATGGCTACACCTTC.

The V call is TRBV7-9, the J call TRBJ2-1; 14 bases match TRBD2. V shed 5 bases and J 9 bases; nucleotides not matched to a gene: 12. This CDR3 spans 17 amino acids. Germline loops: CDR1 SEHNR, CDR2 FQNEAQ (reference sequence). CDR3 protein: CASSKRTGTSGSVEQFF. DNA for the CDR3: TGTGCCAGCAGCAAGCGAACCGGGACTAGCGGGAGTGTTGAGCAGTTCTTC. The whole variable domain, filled in from reference TRBV7-9 and TRBJ2-1, reads DTGVSQNPRHKITKRGQNVTFRCDPISEHNRLYWYRQTLGQGPEFLTYFQNEAQLEKSRLLSDRFSAERPKGSFSTLEIQRTEQGDSAMYLCASSKRTGTSGSVEQFFGPGTRLTVL.

The chain has TRBV19 and TRBJ2-2, with 11 bases that match TRBD1. With V trimmed by 10 bases and J by 2 bases, 6 bases remained unmatched. Germline CDR1 and CDR2: LNHDA and SQIVND (reference sequence). The CDR3 consists of 15 residues. CDR3 nucleotide sequence: TGTGCCACCGCGGACAGGGGGCTTAACACCGGGGAGCTGTTTTTT. Residues: CATADRGLNTGELFF. Full variable domain (outside the CDR3, taken from reference TRBV19 and TRBJ2-2): DGGITQSPKYLFRKEGQNVTLSCEQNLNHDAMYWYRQDPGQGLRLIYYSQIVNDFQKGDIAEGYSVSREKKESFPLTVTSAQKNPTAFYLCATADRGLNTGELFFGEGSRLTVL.

As for this clone: The junction departs from germline at one end; a sequencing error may be responsible. The J gene is TRBJ2-1, the V gene TRBV10-2; 15 bases align to TRBD2. Germline CDR1 reads WSHSY; CDR2 reads SAAADI. The CDR3 totals 15 residues. CDR3 region: CATRTSGRVYSEQFF. CDR3 nucleotides: TGCGCCACCCGGACTAGCGGGAGGGTGTACAGTGAGCAGTTCTTC.

The chain employs TRBV19 and TRBJ2-3, with TRBD2 matching over 14 bases. J was trimmed by 6 bases and V by 4 bases; bases with no gene match: 9. CDR1 is LNHDA, CDR2 SQIVND, per germline (reference sequence). The CDR3 length is 17 residues. The CDR3 protein is CASSTGLAGGTGDTQYF. CDR3 nucleotides: TGTGCCAGTAGTACCGGACTAGCGGGAGGAACGGGGGATACGCAGTATTTT.

This chain uses TRBV5-6 with TRBJ2-3; a weak D match, TRBD2 (5 bases). This CDR3 is built from 13 residues. Trimming shortened V by 1 base and J by 5 bases, and 8 bases separated the two germline ends. The V gene's germline CDR1 is SGHDT and CDR2 YYEEEE. The CDR3 region is CASSLRGIDTQYF. DNA of the CDR3: TGTGCCAGCAGCTTGAGAGGGATAGATACGCAGTATTTT.

This clone occurred many times. The chain has TRBV7-2 and TRBJ1-3, with D possibly matching TRBD1 (5 bases). The CDR3 totals 16 residues. The ends were cut back, 5 bases at V and 0 bases at J, with 14 bases in the middle. Looked up from germline, CDR1 is SGHTA and CDR2 is FQGNSA. CDR3: CASSPRGGNSGNTIYF. CDR3 nucleotides: TGTGCCAGCAGCCCCCGGGGGGGAAACTCTGGAAACACCATATATTTT.